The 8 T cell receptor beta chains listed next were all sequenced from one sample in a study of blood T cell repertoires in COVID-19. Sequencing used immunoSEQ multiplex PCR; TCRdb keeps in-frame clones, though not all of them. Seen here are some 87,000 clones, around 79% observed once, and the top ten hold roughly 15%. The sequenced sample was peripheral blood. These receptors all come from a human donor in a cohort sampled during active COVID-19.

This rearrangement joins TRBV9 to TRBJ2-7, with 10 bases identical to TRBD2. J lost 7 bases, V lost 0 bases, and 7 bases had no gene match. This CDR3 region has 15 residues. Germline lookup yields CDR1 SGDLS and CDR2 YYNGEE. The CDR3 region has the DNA TGTGCCAGCAGCGTAGACAGCGGGGGGGCGGAGGAGCAGTACTTC. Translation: CASSVDSGGAEEQYF.

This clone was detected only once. The CDR3 here is CASRLSSGGAYNEQFF. As DNA, the CDR3 is TGTGCCAGCAGACTTAGTAGCGGGGGGGCCTACAATGAGCAGTTCTTC. This rearrangement joins TRBV27 to TRBJ2-1, with TRBD2 identical over 11 bases. Germline V lookup: CDR1 MNHEY, CDR2 SMNVEV (reference sequence). The V and J ends lost 6 bases and 2 bases, in that order; junction bases with no gene match: 6. The CDR3 spans 16 residues.

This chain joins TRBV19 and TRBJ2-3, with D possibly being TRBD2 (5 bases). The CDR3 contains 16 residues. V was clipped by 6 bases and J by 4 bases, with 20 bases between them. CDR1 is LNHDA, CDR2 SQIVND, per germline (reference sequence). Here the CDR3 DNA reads TGTGCCAGTAGCCCCCGCGGGCGAGGTAGACCAGATACGCAGTATTTT. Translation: CASSPRGRGRPDTQYF.

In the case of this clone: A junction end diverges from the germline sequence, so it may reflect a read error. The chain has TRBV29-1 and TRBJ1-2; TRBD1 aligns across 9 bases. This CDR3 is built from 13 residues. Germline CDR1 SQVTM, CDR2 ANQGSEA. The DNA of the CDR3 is TGCAGCGTGGAAGACAGGGGGGACTATGGCTACACCTTC. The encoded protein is CSVEDRGDYGYTF.

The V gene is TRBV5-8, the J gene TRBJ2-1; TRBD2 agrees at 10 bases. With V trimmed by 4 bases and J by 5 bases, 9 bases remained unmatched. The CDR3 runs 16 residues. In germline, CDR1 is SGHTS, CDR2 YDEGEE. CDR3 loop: CASSVGAGGFHNEQFF. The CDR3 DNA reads TGTGCCAGCAGCGTAGGAGCGGGAGGGTTCCACAATGAGCAGTTCTTC.

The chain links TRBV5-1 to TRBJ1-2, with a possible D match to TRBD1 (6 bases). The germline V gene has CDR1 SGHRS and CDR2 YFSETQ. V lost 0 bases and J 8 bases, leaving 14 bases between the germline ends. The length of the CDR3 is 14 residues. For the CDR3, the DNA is TGCGCCAGCAGCTTGGCCGGAGGGGGAGGGGGCTACACCTTC. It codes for CASSLAGGGGGYTF. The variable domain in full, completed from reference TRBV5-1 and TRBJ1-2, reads KAGVTQTPRYLIKTRGQQVTLSCSPISGHRSVSWYQQTPGQGLQFLFEYFSETQRNKGNFPGRFSGRQFSNSRSEMNVSTLELGDSALYLCASSLAGGGGGYTFGSGTRLTVV.

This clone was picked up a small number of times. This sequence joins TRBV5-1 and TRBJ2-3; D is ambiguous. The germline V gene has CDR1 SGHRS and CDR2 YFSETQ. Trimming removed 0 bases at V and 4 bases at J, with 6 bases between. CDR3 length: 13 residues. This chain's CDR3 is CASSLVYPDTQYF. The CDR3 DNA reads TGCGCCAGCAGCTTGGTCTACCCAGATACGCAGTATTTT.

In DNA, the CDR3 is TGTGCCAGCAGCCGGGATTTCGCGGACGGTGAGCAGTTCTTC. Its protein is CASSRDFADGEQFF. The J gene is TRBJ2-1, the V gene TRBV5-6, with D possibly TRBD2 on 5 matching bases. This CDR3 is 14 amino acids long. V was trimmed by 4 bases and J by 9 bases, leaving 17 bases between them. Germline V gene data show CDR1 as SGHDT and CDR2 as YYEEEE. The entire variable domain, with the rest obtained from reference TRBV5-6 and TRBJ2-1, is as follows: DAGVTQSPTHLIKTRGQQVTLRCSPKSGHDTVSWYQQALGQGPQFIFQYYEEEERQRGNFPDRFSGHQFPNYSSELNVNALLLGDSALYLCASSRDFADGEQFFGPGTRLTVL.